This TCR beta chain was recovered during a study of patients and donors after allogeneic stem cell transplantation. In this sample, this clonotype turned up a few times. The germline gives CDR1 SGHKS, CDR2 YYEKEE (reference sequence). The CDR3 totals 14 residues. V lost 0 bases, J lost 4 bases, and 10 bases lay in between. TCRdb re-called the RT-PCR reads with MiXCR, one entry per CDR3 protein. The sample yields about 960,000 distinct CDR3 sequences, under 20% seen once. The TCR sequence derives from a human donor who was either an allogeneic HSCT recipient or a stem cell or donor lymphocyte infusion donor (not recorded which). It is not recorded whose cells these are; they may come from a transplant donor. Material: blood, either unsorted or a sorted T cell fraction (not recorded which). This chain joins TRBV5-5 and TRBJ1-1; D is undetermined. The CDR3 DNA reads as TGTGCCAGCAGCTTGGGGCGTCCGGGCACTGAAGCTTTCTTT. This sequence encodes CASSLGRPGTEAFF.